This TCR beta chain was retrieved from a study of vaccination and CD4 T cells after COVID-19. Study-level points and caveats: Convalescent patients had a median about 88% of post-vaccine SARS-CoV-2-reactive clones that were detected only after vaccination, not before it.

CDR3 length: 15 residues. From germline, CDR1 is SGHVS and CDR2 FNYEAQ. This clonotype was counted between two and nine times. No antigen is known for it. At one boundary the junction diverges from the germline segment, which might be a read error. Sequencing of cultured CD4+ T cell DNA used the Oncomine TCR Beta short-read assay. TCRdb redid the calling of the PCR reads with MiXCR, one entry per CDR3 protein. This table has roughly 11,000 distinct CDR3 sequences, around 41% appearing once. The treatment was: roughly 10-day PBMC culture with coronavirus spike peptide pools or control peptides (ViraFEST assay).

The chain has TRBV7-6 and TRBJ1-1; weak D call: TRBD1 (5 bases). The starting material was CD4+ T cells from blood, cultured in vitro, obtained after SARS-CoV-2 vaccination. This clonotype originated in a human donor who had recovered from COVID-19. In nucleotides, the CDR3 is TGTGCTAGCAGCTTAGCCACCCAGAGGGGCACTGAAGCTTTCTTT. Translating gives CASSLATQRGTEAFF.